These 20 T cell receptor beta chains share one sample of origin, sequenced in a study of cytomegalovirus exposure and HLA in healthy donors. With 60 Vbeta and 13 Jbeta primers, the PCR was carried out. Produced via immunoSEQ multiplex PCR; TCRdb's table is partial and in-frame only. The sample totals 34,000 or so clones; its top ten clones hold 1.5% to 2%. The specimen was PBMCs. The receptor source for this set is a woman in her forties in good health and CMV-seropositive.

V usage is TRBV29-1 and J usage is TRBJ2-5, with a possible D match to TRBD1 (5 bases). The CDR3 length is 12 residues. Germline loops: CDR1 SQVTM, CDR2 ANQGSEA. Deletions cut 4 bases from V and 3 bases from J, with 9 bases between. DNA of the CDR3: TGCAGCGTTGTGGCCAGGGAAGAGACCCAGTACTTC. The encoded protein is CSVVAREETQYF.

This chain uses TRBV28 with TRBJ2-3, with D perhaps matching TRBD2 (5 bases). From germline, CDR1 is MDHEN and CDR2 SYDVKM. Trimming took 7 bases from V and 0 from J, leaving 11 bases between them. The CDR3 extends over 14 amino acids. CDR3 in amino acids: CASTSWTSTDTQYF. CDR3 nucleotide sequence: TGTGCCAGCACCTCCTGGACTAGCACAGATACGCAGTATTTT.

The chain combines TRBV4-2 with TRBJ2-5, with 9 positions matching TRBD1. The CDR3 length is 19 residues. Looked up from germline, CDR1 is LGHNA and CDR2 is YNFKEQ. With 0 bases clipped from V and 0 bases from J, the junction kept 11 bases outside the gene matches. DNA of the CDR3: TGTGCCAGCAGCCAAGATCTGATGTTGGACAGGGGATACCAAGAGACCCAGTACTTC. It encodes CASSQDLMLDRGYQETQYF.

This chain joins TRBV28 and TRBJ2-7; TRBD2 matches 8 bases. V dropped 6 bases and J dropped 3; count of bases not matched to a gene: 7. Per the germline V gene, CDR1 is MDHEN and CDR2 is SYDVKM. The CDR3 sequence is 14 residues long. The CDR3 loop reads CASRPTGTSYEQYF. The CDR3 DNA follows: TGTGCCAGCAGGCCGACGGGGACTAGCTACGAGCAGTACTTC.

The DNA of the CDR3 is TGTGCCAGCAGCAACGGGGACCCCCGCGAAGGGGGGTACTTC. Translation: CASSNGDPREGGYF. This chain links TRBV6-5 with TRBJ2-5, with D perhaps matching TRBD1 (6 bases). Germline values: CDR1 MNHEY, CDR2 SVGAGI. This CDR3 spans 14 amino acids. V lost 6 bases and J lost 13, with 24 bases in between.

V and J are TRBV9 and TRBJ2-1, with D perhaps matching TRBD2 (7 bases). Germline V gives CDR1 SGDLS, CDR2 YYNGEE. The V gene lost 0 bases and the J gene lost 5 bases, with 12 bases spanning the gap. The length of the CDR3 is 15 residues. This CDR3 reads CASSVEGGPNNEQFF. As DNA, the CDR3 is TGTGCCAGCAGCGTAGAGGGGGGGCCAAACAATGAGCAGTTCTTC.

The rearrangement uses TRBV6-5 and TRBJ2-5, with a possible D match to TRBD2 (5 bases). The CDR3 is made up of 12 amino acids. From germline, CDR1 is MNHEY and CDR2 SVGAGI. V lost 6 bases, J lost 5 bases, and 10 bases lay in between. CDR3 sequence: CASRASSETQYF. The CDR3 coding sequence is TGTGCCAGCAGGGCTAGCTCGGAGACCCAGTACTTC.

This sequence joins TRBV9 and TRBJ2-1; unclear D gene. This CDR3 has 13 residues. V shed 0 bases and J shed 5 bases, with 6 bases lying between them. Germline V gives CDR1 SGDLS, CDR2 YYNGEE. CDR3 sequence: CASSVGPDNEQFF. CDR3 in DNA: TGTGCCAGCAGCGTAGGTCCTGACAATGAGCAGTTCTTC. The full variable domain, completed using reference TRBV9 and TRBJ2-1, is DSGVTQTPKHLITATGQRVTLRCSPRSGDLSVYWYQQSLDQGLQFLIQYYNGEERAKGNILERFSAQQFPDLHSELNLSSLELGDSALYFCASSVGPDNEQFFGPGTRLTVL.

This chain links TRBV7-9 with TRBJ2-2; no clear D gene. V lost 6 bases, J lost 5 bases, and 13 bases lay in between. Germline loops: CDR1 SEHNR, CDR2 FQNEAQ (reference sequence). The CDR3 extends over 14 amino acids. CDR3 coding DNA: TGTGCCAGCAGACTAATCCCGCAGACCGGGGAGCTGTTTTTT. Its protein is CASRLIPQTGELFF.

The chain has TRBV10-3 and TRBJ2-3; 10 bases agree with TRBD1. Germline V gene sequence: CDR1 ENHRY, CDR2 SYGVKD. With 10 bases clipped from V and 4 bases from J, the junction kept 8 bases outside the gene matches. The CDR3 contains 14 residues. The CDR3 loop is CATRGDRGPDTQYF. The CDR3 DNA reads TGTGCCACCCGGGGGGACAGGGGACCAGATACGCAGTATTTT.

The V gene is TRBV7-2, the J gene TRBJ2-1; 7 bases fit TRBD2. The CDR3 loop spans 15 amino acids. V lost 4 bases, J lost 9 bases, and 12 bases stayed unmatched. Germline V gene data show CDR1 as SGHTA and CDR2 as FQGNSA. The CDR3 sequence is CASSSTLAAGVEQFF. The CDR3 DNA sequence: TGTGCCAGCAGCTCGACTTTAGCGGCGGGGGTTGAGCAGTTCTTC.

The chain is built from TRBV10-3 and TRBJ2-5; TRBD2 agrees at 11 bases. Germline assignment: CDR1 ENHRY and CDR2 SYGVKD. This CDR3 has 13 amino acids. Unmatched junction bases numbered 5, after V lost 11 bases and J lost 3 bases. CDR3 DNA: TGTGCCTCCGGACTAGCGGGTGAAGAGACCCAGTACTTC. As protein: CASGLAGEETQYF.

The chain recombines TRBV6-1 with TRBJ2-5; 8 positions match TRBD2. The J call may be in error: the DNA end matches TRBJ2-7 better. This CDR3 is built from 13 residues. Germline V lookup: CDR1 MNHNS, CDR2 SASEGT. The DNA for the CDR3 is TGTGCCAGCAGGCGGGGGGAGACCTACGAGCAGTACTTC. It codes for CASRRGETYEQYF.

The J gene is TRBJ2-5, the V gene TRBV11-1; D is possibly TRBD1 (6 bases). V was cut by 1 base and J by 3 bases, with 24 bases left in between. The germline CDR1 and CDR2 sequences are SGHAT and FQDESV (reference sequence). The CDR3 is 19 residues long. This CDR3 reads CASSLVGAGVSRGKETQYF. The CDR3 coding sequence is TGTGCCAGCAGCTTAGTAGGAGCAGGGGTTTCGAGAGGGAAAGAGACCCAGTACTTC.

The V call is TRBV27, the J call TRBJ2-2; D possibly corresponds to TRBD2 (5 bases). The CDR3 loop spans 14 amino acids. The germline V gene encodes CDR1 MNHEY and CDR2 SMNVEV (reference sequence). Trimming removed 5 bases at V and 1 base at J, with 8 bases between. The CDR3: CASSRTLNTGELFF. CDR3 coding DNA: TGTGCCAGCAGTAGGACTCTGAACACCGGGGAGCTGTTTTTT.

The chain couples TRBV10-3 to TRBJ1-1; D gene unclear. V lost 2 bases and J lost 9, with 13 bases in between. This CDR3 is 13 amino acids long. Germline CDR1 and CDR2: ENHRY and SYGVKD. The CDR3 loop reads CAISEVRPRQAFF. CDR3 nucleotide sequence: TGTGCCATCAGTGAGGTAAGACCGAGGCAAGCTTTCTTT.

This rearrangement joins TRBV27 to TRBJ2-1, with 12 bases lining up with TRBD2. Trimming took 3 bases from V and 6 from J; bases not matched to a gene: 12. The CDR3 covers 18 residues. Germline lookup yields CDR1 MNHEY and CDR2 SMNVEV (reference sequence). The CDR3 sequence is CASSFSSGLAGTPNEQFF. CDR3 sequence (DNA): TGTGCCAGCAGTTTTAGTTCCGGACTAGCGGGGACTCCCAATGAGCAGTTCTTC.

The chain is built from TRBV18 and TRBJ1-1, with 7 bases identical to TRBD1. The germline V gene has CDR1 KGHSH and CDR2 LQKENI. This CDR3 comprises 12 residues. V gave up 4 bases and J gave up 8 bases; unmatched junction bases: 4. This CDR3 reads CASSLGTVEAFF. In nucleotides, the CDR3 is TGTGCCAGCTCACTGGGGACAGTAGAAGCTTTCTTT.

Here the CDR3 reads CASSRIQGEKLFF. CDR3 DNA sequence: TGTGCCAGCAGTCGAATACAGGGTGAAAAACTGTTTTTT. The V and J genes are TRBV6-6 and TRBJ1-4, with a weak D call TRBD1 (6 bases). Trimming took 5 bases from V and 7 from J, leaving 11 bases between them. Germline assignment: CDR1 MNHNY and CDR2 SVGAGI (reference sequence). The CDR3 has 13 residues.

The V and J genes are TRBV6-5 and TRBJ2-1; 9 nucleotides align to TRBD2. Germline-derived CDR1 and CDR2 are MNHEY and SVGAGI. V lost 2 bases, J lost 7 bases, and 6 bases stayed unmatched. CDR3 length: 15 residues. The CDR3 here is CASSYGTSGLNEQFF. Written as DNA, the CDR3 is TGTGCCAGCAGTTACGGAACTAGCGGGCTTAATGAGCAGTTCTTC.